This is a list of T cell receptor beta chains from one sample in a study of blood T cell repertoires in COVID-19. The method was immunoSEQ multiplex PCR; TCRdb's version includes in-frame clones alone and lacks a portion of them. The repertoire holds nearly 45,000 clones, with over 70% as singletons. The specimen sequenced was peripheral blood. The receptors were gathered from a human donor in a cohort sampled during active COVID-19. CDR3s include the opening cysteine and the closing phenylalanine or tryptophan. A D gene is named only where the DNA matches it firmly. Size is omitted from some rows. Given values are once, few, many or a class for expanded clones.

v_call	d_call	j_call	clone_size	cdr3_nt	cdr3_aa
TRBV2	TRBD2	TRBJ2-6	-	TGTGCTACCCACCGGGGGGTCGGCCTTTTATCTGGGGCCAACGTCCTGACTTTC	CATHRGVGLLSGANVLTF
TRBV3-1/TRBV3-2	-	TRBJ2-7	-	TGTGCCAGCAGCCTTAAAACGGTAACCGAGCAGTACTTC	CASSLKTVTEQYF
TRBV7-2	-	TRBJ2-1	-	TGTGCCAGCAGCTTATTGGCAGGGCGTAATGAGCAGTTCTTC	CASSLLAGRNEQFF
TRBV7-8	TRBD1	TRBJ1-2	-	TGTGCCAGCAGCCCCCGGGGACAGAGCTATGGCTACACCTTC	CASSPRGQSYGYTF
TRBV10-2	-	TRBJ2-7	-	TGCGCCAGCAGTGAACTGCGGGATAACGAGCAGTACTTC	CASSELRDNEQYF
TRBV24-1	TRBD1	TRBJ2-3	-	TGTGCCATACAGGGGAACACAGATACGCAGTATTTT	CAIQGNTDTQYF
TRBV5-1	-	TRBJ2-2	once	TGCGCCAGCAGCTGGGCCCCAGGGGCCGGGGAGCTGTTTTTT	CASSWAPGAGELFF
TRBV18	-	TRBJ2-5	-	TGTGCCAGCTCACCCCGGGGAAGGGTAGAAGAGACCCAGTACTTC	CASSPRGRVEETQYF
TRBV7-8	TRBD2	TRBJ2-7	-	TGTGCCAGCAGCCATAGCGGGAGGTACGTCGAGCAGTACTTC	CASSHSGRYVEQYF
TRBV3-1/TRBV3-2	-	TRBJ2-5	-	TGTGCCAGCAGCCTTAACGCAGGGATTAGGGAGACCCAGTACTTC	CASSLNAGIRETQYF
TRBV21-1	-	TRBJ2-7	-	TGTGCCAGCAGCAAAAGTCGCCCGCAGGAGCAGTACTTC	CASSKSRPQEQYF
TRBV9	TRBD1	TRBJ2-7	-	TGTGCCAGCAGCCTTACGGGACAGGGGCTACGGTACGAGCAGTACTTC	CASSLTGQGLRYEQYF
TRBV4-1	TRBD2	TRBJ2-7	-	TGCGCCAGCAGCCAAGGTGAGCGGGACTACGAGCAGTACTTC	CASSQGERDYEQYF
TRBV4-1	-	TRBJ1-2	-	TGCGCCAGCAGCCAAGAACAGGGAAGGGGCTACACCTTC	CASSQEQGRGYTF
TRBV7-2	TRBD2	TRBJ2-7	once	TGTGCCAGCAGCTTAAGGACTAGCGGGAGTTACGAGCAGTACTTC	CASSLRTSGSYEQYF
TRBV2	TRBD1	TRBJ1-5	-	TGTGCCAGCAGTGGTGACAGGGGTGAGGATCAGCCCCAGCATTTT	CASSGDRGEDQPQHF
TRBV10-3	TRBD1	TRBJ2-6	-	TGTGCCATCACCTCAGGACAGGAGCTCTCTGGGGCCAACGTCCTGACTTTC	CAITSGQELSGANVLTF
TRBV11-3	TRBD2	TRBJ2-5	-	TGTGCCAGCAGCTCCCTGCGGGGGGAGACCCAGTACTTC	CASSSLRGETQYF
TRBV12-3/TRBV12-4	TRBD1	TRBJ2-3	once	TGTGCCAGCCGGACAGGGTTCGGAGATACGCAGTATTTT	CASRTGFGDTQYF
TRBV24-1	TRBD2	TRBJ2-5	-	TGTGCCACCAGTGATGCGCCGGGACTAGCGGGAGTGTCTCCAGAGACCCAGTACTTC	CATSDAPGLAGVSPETQYF
TRBV28	TRBD1	TRBJ2-2	-	TGTGCCAGCAGCATTCCGACAGGGGGGGCCGGGGAGCTGTTTTTT	CASSIPTGGAGELFF
TRBV7-2	TRBD1	TRBJ2-7	-	TGTGCCAGCAGCTTAAGAGGGACAGGCTCCTACGAGCAGTACTTC	CASSLRGTGSYEQYF
TRBV11-1	TRBD2	TRBJ2-5	-	TGTGCCAGCGGCGACACGGGGGGAGATTGGGAGACCCAGTACTTC	CASGDTGGDWETQYF
TRBV19	-	TRBJ1-5	-	TGTGCCACCCAAAGGACGGCGTACGGGGAGCAGCCCCAGCATTTT	CATQRTAYGEQPQHF
TRBV6-5	TRBD1	TRBJ2-7	-	TGTGCCAGCAGTTACCCCGCAGGGGGTATCTTCGAGCAGTACTTC	CASSYPAGGIFEQYF
TRBV6-5	TRBD1	TRBJ2-2	-	TGTGCCAGCAGTTACTCGAGGACAGGCGGAACCGGGGAGCTGTTTTTT	CASSYSRTGGTGELFF
TRBV5-1	TRBD2	TRBJ2-7	-	TGCGCCAGCAGCTCGACTAGCGTTTACTACGAGCAGTACTTC	CASSSTSVYYEQYF
TRBV18	TRBD1	TRBJ2-3	-	TGTGCCAGCTCACAAACCTTCCAGGGGGCGGATGCAGATACGCAGTATTTT	CASSQTFQGADADTQYF
TRBV5-5	TRBD1	TRBJ2-3	once	TGTGCCAGCAGCTTGCCCCCGGGACAGGGGGGGAGCACAGATACGCAGTATTTT	CASSLPPGQGGSTDTQYF
TRBV9	-	TRBJ2-2	-	TGTGCCAGCAGCGTCGGTCGCTCAGTGAGGACCGGGGAGCTGTTTTTT	CASSVGRSVRTGELFF
TRBV21-1	-	TRBJ2-2	few	TGTGCCAGCAGCAAAAAAAGGGGGACTAGCGGTCCGAACACCGGGGAGCTGTTTTTT	CASSKKRGTSGPNTGELFF
TRBV16	TRBD1	TRBJ2-2	-	TGTGCCAGCAGCCTGCGACAGGGCCTTCTCAACACCGGGGAGCTGTTTTTT	CASSLRQGLLNTGELFF
TRBV7-9	TRBD2	TRBJ2-1	-	TGTGCCAGCAGCTTACCACCCCGACTAGCGGGGCGTCGAAATGAGCAGTTCTTC	CASSLPPRLAGRRNEQFF
TRBV2	TRBD1	TRBJ1-2	-	TGTGCCAGCAGTCCCGGGACAGGCTATGGCTACACCTTC	CASSPGTGYGYTF
TRBV30	TRBD2	TRBJ2-1	-	TGTGCCTGGAGTGTCGGGGGGGCAGGGAAGGGTGAGCAGTTCTTC	CAWSVGGAGKGEQFF
TRBV13	TRBD1	TRBJ2-7	-	TGTGCCAGCAGCAGAAGAGGGGGACAGGGAAAGGACGAGCAGTACTTC	CASSRRGGQGKDEQYF
TRBV4-3	-	TRBJ1-1	-	TGCGCCAGCAGCCAAGGGCCCAGGGTTGGGACTGAAGCTTTCTTT	CASSQGPRVGTEAFF
TRBV2	TRBD2	TRBJ2-7	-	TGTGCCAGCAGTCCCGGACTAGCGGGAGGGTACGAGCAGTACTTC	CASSPGLAGGYEQYF
TRBV3-1/TRBV3-2	TRBD2	TRBJ2-3	-	TGTGCCAGCAGCCGGGGACTAGCGGGAGGTGCAGATACGCAGTATTTT	CASSRGLAGGADTQYF
TRBV18	-	TRBJ1-2	-	TGTGCCAGCTCTCAAGGGGCGCCCTCCGCCTATGGCTACACCTTC	CASSQGAPSAYGYTF
TRBV5-4	TRBD1	TRBJ2-5	-	TGTGCCAGCAGCTTCCGGGACAGGGAGTGGGAGACCCAGTACTTC	CASSFRDREWETQYF
TRBV7-9	TRBD2	TRBJ2-3	-	TGTGCCAGCAGCCCGCGGACTAGCGGGATGCGTACGCAGTATTTT	CASSPRTSGMRTQYF
TRBV6-5	-	TRBJ1-6	-	TGTGCCAGCAGTTACTCGAAACGGACAGAACCCCTCCACTTT	CASSYSKRTEPLHF
TRBV7-9	-	TRBJ2-7	-	TGTGCCAGCAGCTTAGGGACGTGGGGGGGCGAACCCTACGAGCAGTACTTC	CASSLGTWGGEPYEQYF
TRBV5-4	TRBD2	TRBJ2-2	-	TGTGCCAGCAGCATTGGGACTAGCGGGAGCCGGGAGCTGTTTTTT	CASSIGTSGSRELFF
TRBV9	-	TRBJ2-3	-	TGTGCCAGCAGCGTACGTCCCTCGGATACGCAGTATTTT	CASSVRPSDTQYF
TRBV19	-	TRBJ1-5	-	TGTGCCAGTAGTATAGAGAGGGGGACACCTAATCAGCCCCAGCATTTT	CASSIERGTPNQPQHF
TRBV4-3	-	TRBJ1-1	-	TGCGCCAGCAGCCGCACCACGGTGTCGATAACTGAAGCTTTCTTT	CASSRTTVSITEAFF
TRBV18	TRBD2	TRBJ2-7	-	TGTGCCAGCTCACCGGGACTAGCTTCCTCCTACGAGCAGTACTTC	CASSPGLASSYEQYF
TRBV4-1	TRBD1	TRBJ2-2	few	TGCGCCAGCAGCCAAGAACGGGGACAGTCGGACACCGGGGAGCTGTTTTTT	CASSQERGQSDTGELFF
TRBV11-2	-	TRBJ1-1	-	TGTGCCAGCAGCTTGAGGGTATTGGAGAACACTGAAGCTTTCTTT	CASSLRVLENTEAFF
TRBV6-6	-	TRBJ1-5	-	TGTGCCAGCAGCCTACAGGGTAGTCAGCCCCAGCATTTT	CASSLQGSQPQHF
TRBV6-5	-	TRBJ2-3	-	TGTGCCAGCAGTTACTCGACAGAGGGGGCAGATACGCAGTATTTT	CASSYSTEGADTQYF
TRBV6-5	-	TRBJ1-3	-	TGTGCCAGCAGTTACTCTTTCGGGACATCAGGAAACACCATATATTTT	CASSYSFGTSGNTIYF
TRBV10-3	-	TRBJ1-2	-	TGTGCCATCAGTGAGACGGAGGGCTACACCTTC	CAISETEGYTF
TRBV24-1	TRBD1	TRBJ2-7	-	TGTGCCACCAGTGATTTCGGGACAGGGGTGCACGAGCAGTACTTC	CATSDFGTGVHEQYF
TRBV4-1	TRBD1	TRBJ1-5	-	TGCGCCAGCAGCCACCCCGACAGGGGGCAACAGCCCCAGCATTTT	CASSHPDRGQQPQHF
TRBV13	TRBD1	TRBJ1-1	-	TGTGCCAGCAGTTTGAACAGGGGAGCGAACACTGAAGCTTTCTTT	CASSLNRGANTEAFF
TRBV6-6	TRBD2	TRBJ2-3	-	TGTGCCAGCAGTCGACGGACTAGCGGTGGGTCTAGCACAGATACGCAGTATTTT	CASSRRTSGGSSTDTQYF